Following are 3 T cell receptor beta chains from one sample sequenced in a study of cytomegalovirus exposure and HLA in healthy donors. PCR employed 60 Vbeta and 13 Jbeta primers. The repertoire was sequenced with immunoSEQ multiplex PCR; TCRdb's copy has only in-frame clones and lacks some. The table has some 150,000 clones, about 73% seen once. The specimen was PBMCs. The source of these receptors is a man aged 35 to 55 in good health and CMV-seropositive.

For this clone: Germline is not matched at one junction end, which may reflect a read error. The V call is TRBV27, the J call TRBJ2-7, with 11 bases that match TRBD1. The CDR3 length is 17 residues. The germline V gene has CDR1 MNHEY and CDR2 SMNVEV (reference sequence). CDR3 region: CASRLSQGTGGSGEQYF. For the CDR3, the DNA is TGTGCCAGCAGGTTATCTCAGGGGACAGGGGGTTCGGGGGAGCAGTACTTC.

As to this clone: The junction does not match germline at one end; this may be a read error. The chain links TRBV7-2 to TRBJ2-1; a weak D match, TRBD2 (5 bases). This CDR3 spans 12 amino acids. The germline gives CDR1 SGHTA, CDR2 FQGNSA. Here the CDR3 DNA reads TGTGCCAGCAGCCTAGCTATCCATGAGCAGTTCTTC. Protein: CASSLAIHEQFF.

J is TRBJ1-4 and V is TRBV28; D uncertain. There are 12 residues in the CDR3. The ends were cut back, 5 bases at V and 8 bases at J, with 9 bases in the middle. Germline V lookup: CDR1 MDHEN, CDR2 SYDVKM. The CDR3 region has the DNA TGTGCCAGCAGTACCCCCAGGGAAAAACTGTTTTTT. Its translation: CASSTPREKLFF.